These T cell receptor beta chains were read from a single sample in a study of T cells in Graves' hyperthyroidism and ophthalmopathy. A single record per CDR3 protein comes from TCRdb applying MiXCR to the multiplex PCR reads. In the table there are 660,000 or so distinct CDR3 sequences, around 20% of which are singletons. The specimen was blood. These receptors came from a young man with Graves' ophthalmopathy. Both conserved end residues are part of each CDR3. The order of the fields is clone size, J gene, D gene, V gene, CDR3 protein, CDR3 DNA. A D gene is named only where the DNA matches it firmly. Expanded clones get a size class; other rows say once, few or many, or leave the size out.

- TRBJ2-1 - TRBV18 CASSPQGDYNEQFF TGTGCCAGCTCACCACAGGGAGACTACAATGAGCAGTTCTTC
few TRBJ2-2 - TRBV12-3/TRBV12-4 CASSRTSLNTGELFF TGTGCCAGCAGTCGGACTTCGTTGAACACCGGGGAGCTGTTTTTT
few TRBJ2-3 - TRBV19 CASRRKGGDTDTQYF TGTGCCAGTAGGAGAAAAGGGGGGGACACAGATACGCAGTATTTT
few TRBJ1-4 - TRBV24-1 CATSEGGQLSNEKLFF TGTGCCACCAGTGAGGGCGGACAGCTGTCTAATGAAAAACTGTTTTTT
few TRBJ2-2 - TRBV9 CASSVLGQPNTGELFF TGTGCCAGCAGCGTACTCGGGCAGCCGAACACCGGGGAGCTGTTTTTT
- TRBJ2-7 TRBD2 TRBV5-8 CASSLAGDYEQCF TGTGCCAGCAGCTTGGCGGGGGACTACGAGCAGTGCTTC
many TRBJ2-7 TRBD1 TRBV12-3/TRBV12-4 CASSSEEQGAGYEQYF TGTGCCAGCAGTTCCGAAGAACAGGGGGCCGGGTACGAGCAGTACTTC
- TRBJ2-1 - TRBV19 CASRLEPNSYNEQFF TGTGCCAGTAGGTTGGAACCGAACTCCTACAATGAGCAGTTCTTC
- TRBJ2-1 - TRBV6-2/TRBV6-3 CASRTPDNEQFF TGTGCCAGCAGGACACCAGACAATGAGCAGTTCTTC
few TRBJ2-7 TRBD1 TRBV12-3/TRBV12-4 CASSPRTGVDAYEQYF TGTGCCAGCAGCCCCCGGACAGGGGTGGATGCGTACGAGCAGTACTTC
many TRBJ2-3 - TRBV7-2 CASTPRRANTDTQYF TGTGCCAGCACCCCAAGAAGGGCCAACACAGATACGCAGTATTTT
- TRBJ2-7 - TRBV4-1 CASSQDLREDEQYF TGCGCCAGCAGCCAAGATTTGAGGGAGGACGAGCAGTACTTC
few TRBJ2-7 TRBD1 TRBV6-5 CASSYSDRGLYEQYF TGTGCCAGCAGTTACTCAGACAGGGGTCTCTACGAGCAGTACTTC
many TRBJ2-7 TRBD2 TRBV20-1 CSARDLGGRGPLSYEQYF TGCAGTGCTAGAGATCTCGGAGGGAGGGGACCCCTCTCCTACGAGCAGTACTTC
- TRBJ2-7 TRBD1 TRBV27 CASRFTGVGEQYF TGTGCCAGCAGATTTACAGGGGTCGGCGAGCAGTACTTC
few TRBJ2-2 - TRBV6-1 CASSEMALVATGELFF TGTGCCAGCAGTGAAATGGCCCTAGTGGCGACCGGGGAGCTGTTTTTT
few TRBJ1-3 - TRBV29-1 CSVADSVSGNTIYF TGCAGCGTAGCGGACAGCGTCTCTGGAAACACCATATATTTT
many TRBJ2-7 TRBD1 TRBV12-3/TRBV12-4 CASSPRTGAPYEQYF TGTGCCAGCAGTCCGCGGACAGGGGCGCCCTACGAGCAGTACTTC
- TRBJ2-7 - TRBV5-1 CASSSYNYEQYF TGCGCCAGCAGCTCCTATAACTACGAGCAGTACTTC
- TRBJ2-7 TRBD1 TRBV12-3/TRBV12-4 CASGKRDRASYEQYF TGTGCCAGCGGCAAGAGGGACAGGGCGTCCTACGAGCAGTACTTC
many TRBJ2-1 - TRBV5-1 CASSVSGAFSYNEQFF TGCGCCAGCAGCGTCTCCGGGGCCTTCTCCTACAATGAGCAGTTCTTC
few TRBJ2-7 - TRBV4-3 CASSPEPDSRYEQYF TGCGCCAGCAGCCCCGAGCCGGACTCGCGGTACGAGCAGTACTTC
few TRBJ2-4 TRBD1 TRBV7-9 CASGTDRAAKNIQYF TGTGCCAGCGGTACAGACAGGGCCGCCAAAAACATTCAGTACTTC
many TRBJ2-1 - TRBV28 CASSDGTEQFF TGTGCCAGCAGTGACGGGACTGAGCAGTTCTTC
few TRBJ2-1 TRBD2 TRBV5-1 CASSPRASGYNEQFF TGCGCCAGCAGCCCGCGTGCTAGCGGGTACAATGAGCAGTTCTTC
many TRBJ1-1 - TRBV27 CASSYRHLNTEAFF TGTGCCAGCAGTTACCGACACCTGAACACTGAAGCTTTCTTT
- TRBJ2-7 TRBD1 TRBV5-1 CASSFLLPGQGVYEQYF TGCGCCAGCAGCTTCCTTCTTCCGGGACAGGGGGTATACGAGCAGTACTTC
many TRBJ2-1 TRBD2 TRBV28 CASSPTGLAGTGEQFF TGTGCCAGCAGCCCAACGGGGCTAGCGGGCACTGGTGAGCAGTTCTTC
- TRBJ2-7 - TRBV6-1 CASSPGHSSEQYF TGTGCCAGCAGTCCGGGACATTCGTCGGAGCAGTACTTC
few TRBJ2-7 - TRBV27 CASSFRAGTYEQYF TGTGCCAGCAGTTTTCGGGCGGGTACCTACGAGCAGTACTTC
many TRBJ2-1 TRBD2 TRBV5-1 CASSSITSGDNEQFF TGCGCCAGCAGCAGTATTACTAGCGGGGACAATGAGCAGTTCTTC
once TRBJ2-3 - TRBV27 CASSPPVGVGKDTQYF TGTGCCAGCAGTCCTCCTGTGGGGGTGGGGAAAGATACGCAGTATTTT
- TRBJ1-1 - TRBV15 CATSRGSSYLNTEAFF TGTGCCACCAGCAGAGGATCCAGTTATCTGAACACTGAAGCTTTCTTT
few TRBJ2-7 - TRBV30 CAWGDITTRYEQYF TGTGCCTGGGGGGACATTACTACTCGATACGAGCAGTACTTC
many TRBJ2-1 TRBD1 TRBV29-1 CSASTGVYNEQFF TGCAGCGCCTCGACAGGGGTCTACAATGAGCAGTTCTTC
many TRBJ1-1 - TRBV2 CASKDGLNTEAFF TGTGCCAGCAAAGACGGATTGAACACTGAAGCTTTCTTT
- TRBJ1-1 TRBD1 TRBV5-5 CASSEKDRGNTEAFF TGTGCCAGCAGCGAGAAGGACAGGGGTAACACTGAAGCTTTCTTT
many TRBJ2-1 - TRBV7-9 CASSLRGPTEQFF TGTGCCAGCAGCTTAAGAGGGCCTACCGAGCAGTTCTTC
many TRBJ2-5 - TRBV20-1 CSATPTPGLTGTQYF TGCAGTGCTACTCCTACCCCCGGACTAACGGGGACCCAGTACTTC
- TRBJ2-7 TRBD1 TRBV29-1 CSVIQLGTGLYPSYEQYF TGCAGCGTTATACAACTCGGGACAGGCCTTTATCCCTCCTACGAGCAGTACTTC
few TRBJ2-1 TRBD1 TRBV7-2 CASTAQGGRGNEQFF TGTGCCAGCACCGCACAGGGGGGCCGGGGGAATGAGCAGTTCTTC
few TRBJ2-5 - TRBV20-1 CSARRIGGAQETQYF TGCAGTGCTAGAAGAATTGGTGGTGCACAAGAGACCCAGTACTTC
- TRBJ2-1 TRBD2 TRBV20-1 CSAKFLAGGNEQFF TGCAGTGCTAAATTCCTAGCGGGAGGAAATGAGCAGTTCTTC
few TRBJ2-4 - TRBV6-2/TRBV6-3 CASSNPGQRVAKNIQYF TGTGCCAGCAGTAACCCGGGACAACGAGTAGCCAAAAACATTCAGTACTTC
- TRBJ1-1 TRBD1 TRBV6-5 CASSYSIRDKTGAEAFF TGTGCCAGCAGTTACTCGATTCGGGACAAGACAGGGGCTGAAGCTTTCTTT
once TRBJ2-7 - TRBV20-1 CSAKDGVSSSYEQYF TGCAGTGCCAAAGACGGGGTTTCTAGTTCGTACGAGCAGTACTTC
- TRBJ2-5 - TRBV10-1 CASSEYGTQTQYF TGCGCCAGCAGTGAGTACGGGACCCAGACCCAGTACTTC
few TRBJ2-2 TRBD2 TRBV5-1 CASSLGIPSGRDSANTGELFF TGCGCCAGCAGCTTGGGCATCCCTAGCGGGAGGGATAGCGCGAACACCGGGGAGCTGTTTTTT